These 19 T cell receptor beta chains were all obtained from the same sample, sequenced in a study of blood T cell repertoires in COVID-19. Sequencing used immunoSEQ multiplex PCR; TCRdb keeps in-frame clones, though not all of them. The sample records more than 350,000 clones, more than 80% being singletons. Sequencing was carried out using PBMCs or T cells enriched from blood (not recorded which). These receptor sequences come from a man aged 18-30 years who had recovered from COVID-19.

J is TRBJ2-1 and V is TRBV4-1, with unresolved D. Trimming removed 1 base from V and 6 bases from J, with 4 bases in between. Germline-derived CDR1 and CDR2 are MGHRA and YSYEKL. The length of the CDR3 is 12 residues. The CDR3 bases are TGCGCCAGCAGCCAAGCATTCAATGAGCAGTTCTTC. Translating it yields CASSQAFNEQFF.

The chain has TRBV29-1 and TRBJ1-2; D is ambiguous. The CDR3 loop spans 15 amino acids. Germline CDR1 reads SQVTM; CDR2 reads ANQGSEA. V lost 3 bases and J lost 4, with 18 bases in between. The CDR3 region is CSVEDSHAEGYGYTF. As DNA, the CDR3 is TGCAGCGTTGAGGACTCGCACGCCGAAGGCTATGGCTACACCTTC.

This chain uses TRBV28 with TRBJ1-2, with a tentative D call TRBD1 (6 bases). The V gene's germline CDR1 is MDHEN and CDR2 SYDVKM. The CDR3 length is 14 residues. V was cut by 5 bases and J by 8 bases, with 18 bases left in between. CDR3 region: CASSTQQGIGGYTF. The DNA of the CDR3 is TGTGCCAGCAGTACCCAACAGGGAATAGGGGGCTACACCTTC.

The rearrangement uses TRBV9 and TRBJ1-5, with unresolved D. Trimming cost V 2 bases and J 3 bases, with 12 bases left between them. From germline, CDR1 is SGDLS and CDR2 YYNGEE. This CDR3 has 15 residues. The CDR3 coding sequence is TGTGCCAGCAGCGTTGGAGAAGGCCACAATCAGCCCCAGCATTTT. The encoded protein is CASSVGEGHNQPQHF. The full variable domain, its missing parts supplied by reference TRBV9 and TRBJ1-5, is DSGVTQTPKHLITATGQRVTLRCSPRSGDLSVYWYQQSLDQGLQFLIQYYNGEERAKGNILERFSAQQFPDLHSELNLSSLELGDSALYFCASSVGEGHNQPQHFGDGTRLSIL.

The V and J genes are TRBV6-1 and TRBJ2-7, with D possibly matching TRBD1 (5 bases). V was trimmed by 2 bases and J by 0 bases, leaving 11 bases between them. Germline loops: CDR1 MNHNS, CDR2 SASEGT. The CDR3 length is 15 residues. This CDR3 reads CASSEQQVSSYEQYF. CDR3 nucleotide sequence: TGTGCCAGCAGTGAACAACAGGTTAGCTCCTACGAGCAGTACTTC.

V usage is TRBV9 and J usage is TRBJ1-6, with D possibly matching TRBD1 (5 bases). This CDR3 has 15 residues. In germline, CDR1 is SGDLS, CDR2 YYNGEE. V was cut by 3 bases and J by 9 bases, with 16 bases left in between. CDR3 protein: CASSAKWGVVSPLHF. CDR3 sequence (DNA): TGTGCCAGCAGCGCCAAATGGGGGGTTGTTTCACCCCTCCACTTT.

The chain has TRBV15 and TRBJ1-1; D unclear. Looked up from germline, CDR1 is LNHNV and CDR2 is YYDKDF (reference sequence). CDR3 size: 13 residues. V dropped 5 bases and J dropped 0 bases, with 7 bases sitting between them. This chain's CDR3 is CATSVQVNTEAFF. CDR3 DNA: TGTGCCACCAGCGTTCAGGTGAACACTGAAGCTTTCTTT.

V gene TRBV6-5 combines with J gene TRBJ2-7, with TRBD1 matching over 8 bases. Germline V gives CDR1 MNHEY, CDR2 SVGAGI. The CDR3 runs 14 residues. Losses at the gene ends were 4 bases for V and 4 bases for J; bases not matched to a gene: 6. In nucleotides, the CDR3 is TGTGCCAGCAGTTTCGACAGGGGACCGTACGAGCAGTACTTC. Its translation is CASSFDRGPYEQYF.

This rearrangement joins TRBV5-1 to TRBJ1-1, with D possibly being TRBD1 (6 bases). The germline V gene has CDR1 SGHRS and CDR2 YFSETQ. Trimming took 1 base from V and 4 from J, leaving 14 bases between them. The CDR3 sequence is 15 residues long. This CDR3 is CASSLSPGAGTEAFF. CDR3 nucleotides: TGCGCCAGCAGCTTGTCACCAGGGGCAGGCACTGAAGCTTTCTTT. Drawing the rest from reference TRBV5-1 and TRBJ1-1, the complete variable domain is KAGVTQTPRYLIKTRGQQVTLSCSPISGHRSVSWYQQTPGQGLQFLFEYFSETQRNKGNFPGRFSGRQFSNSRSEMNVSTLELGDSALYLCASSLSPGAGTEAFFGQGTRLTVV.

The rearrangement links TRBV19 to TRBJ2-1; 8 bases fit TRBD2. With V trimmed by 2 bases and J by 9 bases, 12 bases remained unmatched. CDR1 is LNHDA, CDR2 SQIVND, per germline (reference sequence). This CDR3 has 16 amino acids. The CDR3 region has the DNA TGTGCCAGTAGTATAAATAAGCGGGAGTTTCGGAGTGAGCAGTTCTTC. This sequence encodes CASSINKREFRSEQFF.

The CDR3 is CASGQTVSGNTIYF. The CDR3 DNA is TGTGCCAGCGGACAGACGGTCTCTGGAAACACCATATATTTT. This chain links TRBV3-1 (or the pseudogene TRBV3-2) with TRBJ1-3; TRBD1 might be the D (6 bases). This CDR3 is built from 14 residues. Trimming cost V 8 bases and J 0 bases, with 11 bases left between them. From germline, CDR1 is LGHDT and CDR2 YNNKEL (reference sequence).

V is TRBV19 and J is TRBJ2-2; D possibly corresponds to TRBD2 (6 bases). V gave up 3 bases and J gave up 2 bases, with 13 bases separating them. Per germline, CDR1 LNHDA and CDR2 SQIVND (reference sequence). The CDR3 is 16 amino acids. CDR3 sequence: CASSIFGTLNTGELFF. The CDR3 bases are TGTGCCAGTAGTATCTTTGGGACTTTAAACACCGGGGAGCTGTTTTTT.

This rearrangement joins TRBV10-3 to TRBJ1-5, with 7 positions matching TRBD1. Germline V CDR1 and CDR2: ENHRY, SYGVKD. The CDR3 sequence is 14 residues long. V was clipped by 3 bases and J by 5 bases; unmatched bases: 4. The CDR3 DNA reads as TGTGCCATCAGTGATGGGGACAGATATCAGCCCCAGCATTTT. The encoded protein is CAISDGDRYQPQHF.

V and J are TRBV7-3 and TRBJ1-1; TRBD1 is a possible D gene (6 bases). Germline V gene data show CDR1 as SGHTA and CDR2 as FQGTGA. This CDR3 is 15 amino acids long. The V end was cut by 5 bases, the J end by 3 bases, with 16 bases between. The DNA for the CDR3 is TGTGCCAGCAGCCCATGGACAGTACGGGACACTGAAGCTTTCTTT. Encoded protein: CASSPWTVRDTEAFF.

This clone has just a few counts. The CDR3 region has the DNA TGCAGCGACCGACTAGCGGGAGAGGCCTACAATGAGCAGTTCTTC. Encoded protein: CSDRLAGEAYNEQFF. The genes are TRBV29-1 and TRBJ2-1; 12 nucleotides agree with TRBD2. Germline trimming cut 7 bases from V and 2 bases from J; bases unmatched to any gene: 6. Germline-derived CDR1 and CDR2 are SQVTM and ANQGSEA. The CDR3 is made up of 15 amino acids.

V is TRBV12-3 or TRBV12-4 and J is TRBJ1-6; TRBD1 agrees at 7 bases. Trimming took 5 bases from V and 9 from J; bases not matched to a gene: 4. This CDR3 contains 13 residues. CDR3 DNA sequence: TGTGCCAGCAGTATTGACAGGGCTTCACCCCTCCACTTT. This gives the protein CASSIDRASPLHF.

This sequence joins TRBV19 and TRBJ2-3, with a tentative D call TRBD1 (6 bases). Germline values: CDR1 LNHDA, CDR2 SQIVND (reference sequence). The CDR3 consists of 12 residues. Trimming took 5 bases from V and 5 from J, leaving 8 bases between them. The CDR3 DNA reads TGTGCCAGTAGTTTACAGGGAGATACGCAGTATTTT. It specifies CASSLQGDTQYF.

The chain couples TRBV7-9 to TRBJ2-3; 9 bases are a match to TRBD2. This CDR3 region has 17 residues. Germline V gene lookup returns CDR1 SEHNR and CDR2 FQNEAQ (reference sequence). The V and J ends lost 1 base and 2 bases, in that order; junction bases with no gene match: 7. CDR3 region: CASSLGLAGTVTDTQYF. The CDR3 DNA reads as TGTGCCAGCAGCTTAGGGCTAGCGGGGACAGTCACAGATACGCAGTATTTT.

V gene TRBV2 combines with J gene TRBJ2-5, with 10 bases lining up with TRBD1. The CDR3 runs to 15 residues. The germline gives CDR1 SNHLY, CDR2 FYNNEI. With 6 bases clipped from V and 4 bases from J, the junction kept 8 bases outside the gene matches. CDR3 DNA sequence: TGTGCCAGCAGCCCCCTGACAGGGGGCGGAGAGACCCAGTACTTC. This gives the protein CASSPLTGGGETQYF.